This T cell receptor (beta chain) was observed in a study of blood T cell repertoires in COVID-19. Study details: The origin of the acute and convalescent COVID-19 samples was the United States, Italy and Spain. From T cells, B-cell-depleted T cells, or PBMCs came the material, which was cDNA or gDNA.

Germline V gives CDR1 SEHNR, CDR2 FQNEAQ (reference sequence). This CDR3 is 16 amino acids long. J gave up 6 bases and V 3 bases, and 7 bases lay outside the gene matches. Per the original data handling: The assay estimated nucleated cells by amplifying reference gene primers. The repertoire was sequenced with immunoSEQ multiplex PCR; TCRdb's copy has only in-frame clones and lacks some. V and J calls and clone size are given by that table; D and trimming were obtained from the DNA. The data contain 65,000 to 100,000 clones, approximately 80% of them singletons. A few counts support this clone. The gene calls are TRBV7-9 and TRBJ2-2, with 10 bases fitting TRBD1. Material: peripheral blood. The TCR was taken from a woman older than 75 with acute or convalescent COVID-19. The CDR3 loop is CASSFPGDRGAGELFF. CDR3 DNA: TGTGCCAGCAGCTTTCCCGGGGACAGGGGTGCCGGGGAGCTGTTTTTT.